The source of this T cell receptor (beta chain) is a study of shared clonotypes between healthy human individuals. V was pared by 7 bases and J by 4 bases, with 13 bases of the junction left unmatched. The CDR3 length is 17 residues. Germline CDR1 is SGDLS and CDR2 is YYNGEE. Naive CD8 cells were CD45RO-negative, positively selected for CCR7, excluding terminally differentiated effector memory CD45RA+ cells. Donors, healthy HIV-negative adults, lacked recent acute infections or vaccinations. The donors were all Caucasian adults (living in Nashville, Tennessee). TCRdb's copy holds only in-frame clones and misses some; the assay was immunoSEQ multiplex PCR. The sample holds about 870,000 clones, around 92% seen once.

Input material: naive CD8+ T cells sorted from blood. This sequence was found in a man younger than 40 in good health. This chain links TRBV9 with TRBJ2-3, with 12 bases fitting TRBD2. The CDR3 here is CASGPGASGRASDTQYF. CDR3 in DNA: TGTGCCAGCGGCCCTGGGGCTAGCGGGAGGGCCTCAGATACGCAGTATTTT. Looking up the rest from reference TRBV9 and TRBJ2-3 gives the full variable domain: DSGVTQTPKHLITATGQRVTLRCSPRSGDLSVYWYQQSLDQGLQFLIQYYNGEERAKGNILERFSAQQFPDLHSELNLSSLELGDSALYFCASGPGASGRASDTQYFGPGTRLTVL.